The TCR beta chain under discussion was sequenced for a study of CD8 T cells in Susac syndrome. The study's findings and limits: The TCR sequencing and HLA analysis in the study involved a relatively small number of individuals, as the study acknowledged.

For this clonotype: Its antigen is not known.

CDR1 and CDR2 from the germline V gene are KGHSH and LQKENI. There are 15 residues in the CDR3. The ends lost 4 bases at V and 0 bases at J; junction bases unmatched: 3. Random-hexamer reverse transcription was applied to about 0.45 to 1 ug RNA. By means of immunoSEQ multiplex PCR, TCR beta CDR3 spanning 54 Vbeta and 13 Jbeta underwent amplification. TCRdb called the immunoSEQ multiplex PCR reads again in MiXCR, with one record for every CDR3 protein. The data hold tens of thousands of distinct CDR3 sequences, with 96% observed a single time. This rearrangement joins TRBV18 to TRBJ1-3; 7 nucleotides agree with TRBD1. The sample was CD4+ T cells from PBMCs. The TCR sequence derives from a human donor with multiple sclerosis. CDR3 sequence reads: CASSQGQSSGNTIYF. The DNA for the CDR3 is TGTGCCAGCTCACAGGGACAGAGCTCTGGAAACACCATATATTTT. The entire variable domain, with the rest obtained from reference TRBV18 and TRBJ1-3, is as follows: NAGVMQNPRHLVRRRGQEARLRCSPMKGHSHVYWYRQLPEEGLKFMVYLQKENIIDESGMPKERFSAEFPKEGPSILRIQQVVRGDSAAYFCASSQGQSSGNTIYFGEGSWLTVV.